This TCR beta chain was profiled in a study of T cells in localized non-small cell lung cancer. In the case of this clone: What it recognizes is unknown.

The data were produced by immunoSEQ multiplex PCR, yet TCRdb's version contains in-frame clones alone and is incomplete. The table records about 15,000 clones, around 89% of them present only once. V was trimmed by 3 bases and J by 4 bases, leaving 16 bases between them. The CDR3 is made up of 16 amino acids. CDR1 and CDR2 (germline): SGHVS, FNYEAQ. Study results and caveats: Median approximately 61 top-100 tumor clones were shared with paired adjacent lung. Higher blood T cell density tracked longer overall survival. The study found T cell clonality highest in uninvolved adjacent lung, above tumor.

The clonotype comes from a woman aged 35-70 years with stage III lung adenocarcinoma. The chain uses TRBV7-6 and TRBJ2-1; tentatively, D is TRBD1 (5 bases). Sequences were derived from peripheral blood mononuclear cells, sampled before any cancer treatment. DNA for the CDR3: TGTGCCAGCAGCTTGGGAAGGGGTTCTCGTTACAATGAGCAGTTCTTC. This encodes CASSLGRGSRYNEQFF.